This T cell receptor (beta chain) was sequenced in a study of T cell responses to AZD1222 COVID-19 vaccine (dated by TCRdb to the early 2020s). In the study overall: A total of more than 230 trial participants underwent TCR sequencing, of whom about 200 had received two doses of AZD1222 and approximately 26 had received two doses of the MenACWY control vaccine. Trial participants were enrolled by age into 18-55, 56-69 and 70-plus year subgroups, with around 140, 26 and 57 TCR-sequenced participants respectively.

The time point tag for this specimen amounts to: baseline before first vaccination. This specimen's treatment or condition label, interpreted: meningococcal conjugate vaccine given as trial control. Vaccinee samples were obtained from the UK trials COV001 and COV002, which included a single-blind randomized controlled phase 2/3 trial of AZD1222 (ChAdOx1 nCoV-19) in healthy adults. For TCRbeta chain sequencing, PBMC samples were collected from trial participants at day 0 and at day 28 after the second dose. General study outcomes and caveats: Most participants were white British and females outnumbered males, and the authors suggested that clonal diversity may have been underestimated. The 56-69-year group was small, and its depth increase did not reach significance, likely because of low power. The vaccine-associated CD4 TCRs covered the entire spike protein, and the dominant responses fell in regions 160-218 and 743-854. Because no samples from the day 14 peak response were available, repertoires could be characterized only after the peak T cell response. Reportedly, almost half of the unique spike-specific TCRs recognized epitopes lying outside the regions that are mutated in the B.1.351 and B.1.1.7 variants. Only six or seven AZD1222 recipients were SARS-CoV-2 seropositive at baseline, limiting conclusions about previously exposed vaccinees. A significant rise in spike-specific TCR breadth and depth was observed after two AZD1222 doses relative to day 0 and relative to MenACWY recipients.

Taken from cysteine to phenylalanine, the CDR3 has 17 residues. Only the CDR3 DNA stays, 51 bases, in frame from base 1. V lost 5 bases and J lost 0 bases; the stretch between them is 14 bases long. CDR1 and CDR2 are drawn from the germline V gene (reference sequence): LNHDA, SQIVND. The CDR3 regions of human TCRbeta chains were analyzed by immunosequencing. The paper's processing steps were these. TCRs in the repertoires were matched against a reference library of SARS-CoV-2-specific TCRs that had been generated with the MIRA antigen-specificity platform. Breadth was defined as the fraction of unique TCRs that were SARS-CoV-2-associated. Depth was defined as the fraction of total T cells that were SARS-CoV-2-associated. Each spike-specific TCR was assigned to its reactive spike region and to a CD4 or CD8 class using the MIRA data. Log10-transformed breadth and depth values were compared by one-way ANOVA with Sidak's multiple comparisons tests. Imported from immuneACCESS, the table was reduced by TCRdb to in-frame sequences with V and J called. These copies leave out some clones; in studies compared against another copy, an unresolved V gene accounts for under half, and the cause of the remainder is not known. V and J calls and clone size are those listed in that table; D and trimming were worked out from the DNA. The sample profile shows about 110,000 clones; roughly 89% of them were found once. Of the sample, approximately 3.1% is held by the ten largest clones.

Concerning this clone: Its antigen is not yet known. No much larger clone exists at a distance of one base, and base qualities are not known.

The sequence is built from TRBV19 and TRBJ1-6, with an unclear D gene assignment. The sample consisted of peripheral blood, taken on day 0 of MenACWY control vaccination. The clonotype was recovered from an adult in good health. The DNA sequence reads TGTGCCAGTAGTCTAAGGGCCCGAAGCTCCTATAATTCACCCCTCCACTTT. This gives the protein CASSLRARSSYNSPLHF.